This T cell receptor (beta chain) was recorded in a study of beta chain features in type 1 diabetes. Overall study: No age, gender or cell yield differences were seen between patients and healthy donors. Regarding the study as a whole: Among patients with Type 1 diabetes, TCRB CDR3s were moderately but significantly shorter in every one of the four CD4+ subsets. Shorter templates may be favored by PCR, equally so in patients and controls.

A CD45RO/CCR7/CD25/CD127/CD95/CD27 panel sorted naive, central memory, regulatory and stem cell-like memory CD4+ cells. Remarks on this clone: Its antigen is not identified.

Per germline, CDR1 SQVTM and CDR2 ANQGSEA. V gave up 6 bases and J gave up 4 bases, with 12 bases separating them. CDR3 size: 12 residues. TCRB transcripts that were expressed got sequenced, as all of the isolated RNA had been reverse transcribed. Each sample of naive, central memory or regulatory T cells had, on average, around 4 million reads. Assay used: immunoSEQ multiplex PCR; TCRdb lists only in-frame clones, some missing. The sample yields around 130,000 clones, around 10% seen once. What was sequenced was central memory CD4+ T cells from blood. This chain links TRBV29-1 with TRBJ1-1; D remains unclear. This TCR came from a man younger than 45 with type 1 diabetes. The CDR3 protein is CSVGQAGTEAFF. CDR3 coding DNA: TGCAGCGTCGGTCAGGCTGGCACTGAAGCTTTCTTT.